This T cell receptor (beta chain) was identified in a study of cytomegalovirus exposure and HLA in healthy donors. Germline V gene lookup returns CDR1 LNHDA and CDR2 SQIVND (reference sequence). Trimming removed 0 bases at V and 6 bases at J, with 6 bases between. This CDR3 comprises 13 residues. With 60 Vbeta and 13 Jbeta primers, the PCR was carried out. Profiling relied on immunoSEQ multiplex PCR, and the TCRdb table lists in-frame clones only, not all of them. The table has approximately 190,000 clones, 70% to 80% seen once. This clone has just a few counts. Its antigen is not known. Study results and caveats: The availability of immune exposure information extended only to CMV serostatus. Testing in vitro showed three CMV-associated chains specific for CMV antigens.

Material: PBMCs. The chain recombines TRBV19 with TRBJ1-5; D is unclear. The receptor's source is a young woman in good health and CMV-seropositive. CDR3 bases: TGTGCCAGTAGTATAGAACTATGTCAGCCCCAGCATTTT. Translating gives CASSIELCQPQHF.